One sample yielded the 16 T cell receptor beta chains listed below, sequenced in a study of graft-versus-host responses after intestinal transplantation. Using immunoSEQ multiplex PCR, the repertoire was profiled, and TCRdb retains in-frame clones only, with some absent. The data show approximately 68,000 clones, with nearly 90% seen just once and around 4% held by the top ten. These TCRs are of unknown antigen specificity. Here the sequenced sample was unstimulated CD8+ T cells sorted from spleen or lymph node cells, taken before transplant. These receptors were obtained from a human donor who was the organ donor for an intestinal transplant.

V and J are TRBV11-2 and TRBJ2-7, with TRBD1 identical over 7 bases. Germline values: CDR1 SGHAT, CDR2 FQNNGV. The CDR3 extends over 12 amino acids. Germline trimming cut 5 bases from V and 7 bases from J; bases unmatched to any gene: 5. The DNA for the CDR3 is TGTGCCAGCAGCCCTCGGACAGGAGAGCAGTACGTC. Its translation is CASSPRTGEQYV.

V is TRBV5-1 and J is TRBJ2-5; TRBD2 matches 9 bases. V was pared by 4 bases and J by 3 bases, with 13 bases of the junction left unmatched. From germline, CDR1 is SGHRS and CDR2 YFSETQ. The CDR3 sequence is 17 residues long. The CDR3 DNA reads TGCGCCAGCAGCCGGAATAGCGGGGGAAGAGGGGAAGAGACCCAGTACTTC. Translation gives CASSRNSGGRGEETQYF.

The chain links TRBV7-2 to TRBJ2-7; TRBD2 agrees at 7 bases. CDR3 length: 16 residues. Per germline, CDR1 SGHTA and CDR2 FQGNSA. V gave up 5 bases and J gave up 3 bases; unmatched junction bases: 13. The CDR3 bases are TGTGCCAGCAGCCTCTGGGGGGGTAGCGGGTTCTACGAGCAGTACGTC. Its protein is CASSLWGGSGFYEQYV.

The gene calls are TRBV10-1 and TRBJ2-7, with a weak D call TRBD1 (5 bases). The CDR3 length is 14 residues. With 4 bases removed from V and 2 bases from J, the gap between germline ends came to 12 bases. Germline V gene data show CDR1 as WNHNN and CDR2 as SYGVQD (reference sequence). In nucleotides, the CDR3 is TGCGCCAGCAGTGTAAGACAGTTGCCCTACGAGCAGTACGTC. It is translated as CASSVRQLPYEQYV.

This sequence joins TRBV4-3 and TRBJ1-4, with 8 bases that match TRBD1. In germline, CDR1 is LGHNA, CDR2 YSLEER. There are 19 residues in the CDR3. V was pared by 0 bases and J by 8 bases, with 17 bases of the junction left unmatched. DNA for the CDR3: TGCGCCAGCAGCCAAGATCTTAGTGCCCGTCCAGGGGGCAGCGAAAAACTGTTTTTT. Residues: CASSQDLSARPGGSEKLFF.

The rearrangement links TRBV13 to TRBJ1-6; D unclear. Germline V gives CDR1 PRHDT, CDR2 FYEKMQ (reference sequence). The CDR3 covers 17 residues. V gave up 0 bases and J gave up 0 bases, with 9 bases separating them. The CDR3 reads CASSLGATSSYNSPLHF. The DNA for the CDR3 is TGTGCCAGCAGCTTAGGTGCGACTAGCTCCTATAATTCACCCCTCCACTTT.

CDR3 region: CASSPGVIPGNTIYF. In DNA form, the CDR3 reads TGTGCCAGCAGCCCAGGGGTTATTCCTGGAAACACCATATATTTT. V gene TRBV7-6 combines with J gene TRBJ1-3, with a weak D call TRBD1 (6 bases). Germline CDR1 reads SGHVS; CDR2 reads FNYEAQ. The V gene lost 5 bases and the J gene lost 2 bases, with 13 bases spanning the gap. The CDR3 sequence is 15 residues long.

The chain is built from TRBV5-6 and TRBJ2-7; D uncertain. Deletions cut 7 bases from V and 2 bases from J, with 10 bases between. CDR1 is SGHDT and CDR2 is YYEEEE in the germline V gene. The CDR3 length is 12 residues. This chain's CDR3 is CASSTSPYEQYV. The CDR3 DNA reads TGTGCCAGCTCGACTTCCCCCTACGAGCAGTACGTC.

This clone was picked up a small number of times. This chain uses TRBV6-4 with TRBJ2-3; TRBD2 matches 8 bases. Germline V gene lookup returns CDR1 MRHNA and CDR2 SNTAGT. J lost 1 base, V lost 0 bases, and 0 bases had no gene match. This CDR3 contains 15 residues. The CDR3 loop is CASSDSRGGTDTQYF. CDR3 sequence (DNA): TGTGCCAGCAGTGACTCGCGGGGGGGCACAGATACGCAGTATTTT.

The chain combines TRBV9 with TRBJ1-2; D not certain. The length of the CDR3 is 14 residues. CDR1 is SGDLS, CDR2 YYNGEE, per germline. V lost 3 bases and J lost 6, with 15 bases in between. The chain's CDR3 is CASSGLVGRNGYTF. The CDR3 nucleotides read TGTGCCAGCAGCGGCCTAGTGGGGAGAAATGGCTACACCTTC.

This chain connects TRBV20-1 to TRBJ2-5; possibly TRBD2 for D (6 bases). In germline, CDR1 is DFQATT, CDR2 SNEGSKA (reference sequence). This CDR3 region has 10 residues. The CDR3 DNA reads TGCAGAACTAGCAGAGAGACCCAGTACTTC. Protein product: CRTSRETQYF.

The CDR3 here is CASSELIGTTQIEPQHF. The CDR3 nucleotides read TGTGCCAGCAGTGAATTGATAGGGACAACCCAAATCGAGCCCCAGCATTTT. The gene calls are TRBV6-1 and TRBJ1-5, with TRBD1 as a possible D gene (6 bases). Germline V lookup: CDR1 MNHNS, CDR2 SASEGT. The CDR3 is made up of 17 amino acids. The V and J ends lost 2 bases and 8 bases respectively, with 22 bases between them.

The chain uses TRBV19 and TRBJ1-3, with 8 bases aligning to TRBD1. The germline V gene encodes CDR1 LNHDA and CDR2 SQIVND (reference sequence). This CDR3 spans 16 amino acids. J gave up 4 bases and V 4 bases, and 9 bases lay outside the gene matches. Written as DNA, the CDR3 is TGTGCCAGTAGTACGGCCCGGACAGGGTGGGGAAACACCATATATTTT. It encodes CASSTARTGWGNTIYF.

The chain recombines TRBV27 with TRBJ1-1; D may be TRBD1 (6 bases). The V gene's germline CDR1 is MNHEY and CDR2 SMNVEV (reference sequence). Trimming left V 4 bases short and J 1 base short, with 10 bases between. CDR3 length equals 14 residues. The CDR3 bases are TGTGCCAGCAGTTCCTACAGGGAGAACACTGAAGCTTTCTTT. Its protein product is CASSSYRENTEAFF.

The chain's CDR3 is CASSMPEASYEQYV. The CDR3 bases are TGTGCCAGCAGTATGCCAGAGGCTTCCTACGAGCAGTACGTC. This chain joins TRBV27 and TRBJ2-7; D is uncertain. Germline CDR1 and CDR2: MNHEY and SMNVEV (reference sequence). The germline V and J ends were trimmed by 5 bases and 1 base, with 12 bases remaining between them. CDR3 length equals 14 residues.

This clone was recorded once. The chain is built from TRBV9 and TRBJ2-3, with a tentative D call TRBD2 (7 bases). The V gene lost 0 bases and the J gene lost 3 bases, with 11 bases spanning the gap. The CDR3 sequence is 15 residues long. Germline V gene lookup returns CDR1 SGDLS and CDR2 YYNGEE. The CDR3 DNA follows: TGTGCCAGCAGCGTAGAGGGGGGGCATACAGATACGCAGTATTTT. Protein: CASSVEGGHTDTQYF.